Each of the 16 T cell receptor beta chains below was sequenced from the same sample in a study of response to subunit inactivated influenza vaccine. TCRdb ran MiXCR on the RT-PCR reads and lists one entry per CDR3 protein. The repertoire consists of around 580,000 distinct CDR3 sequences, with around 15% occurring once and the leading ten covering roughly 10%. The material sequenced was PBMCs from blood, taken roughly 12 days after vaccination. These TCRs come from a man in his fifties or sixties who received an inactivated influenza vaccine.

CDR3 sequence reads: CATSAPPPYNEQFF. CDR3 DNA: TGTGCCACCAGTGCCCCCCCACCATACAATGAGCAGTTCTTC. The rearrangement uses TRBV24-1 and TRBJ2-1; D uncertain. CDR1 and CDR2 from the germline V gene are KGHDR and SFDVKD. V lost 5 bases to trimming and J lost 4 bases, with 11 bases between them. CDR3 length equals 14 residues.

This clonotype was counted only a few times. The chain has TRBV6-1 and TRBJ2-7, with D hard to call. The CDR3 has 13 amino acids. The germline V gene encodes CDR1 MNHNS and CDR2 SASEGT. V lost 9 bases and J lost 3, with 15 bases in between. The CDR3 bases are TGTGCCAGTCGGATGTCCGTGGACTACGAGCAGTACTTC. Amino acids: CASRMSVDYEQYF.

This clonotype was picked up many times. The chain has TRBV12-3 or TRBV12-4 and TRBJ2-1, with 10 bases matching TRBD1. The length of the CDR3 is 15 residues. V was pared by 3 bases and J by 5 bases, with 4 bases of the junction left unmatched. The CDR3 loop is CASSLGQGLHNEQFF. CDR3 DNA sequence: TGTGCCAGCAGTTTGGGACAGGGGTTGCACAATGAGCAGTTCTTC.

The chain joins TRBV5-8 to TRBJ2-5; D is perhaps TRBD1 (7 bases). Germline V gives CDR1 SGHTS, CDR2 YDEGEE. Trimming left V 4 bases short and J 2 bases short, with 9 bases between. The CDR3 extends over 13 amino acids. The CDR3 spells CASSAGQQETQYF. The CDR3 nucleotides read TGTGCCAGCAGCGCGGGACAGCAAGAGACCCAGTACTTC.

This clonotype was seen more than once but under ten times. The rearrangement links TRBV29-1 to TRBJ2-5, with TRBD2 as a possible D gene (5 bases). Germline assignment: CDR1 SQVTM and CDR2 ANQGSEA. The V end lost 5 bases, the J end lost 5 bases, and 12 bases lay between the germline ends. CDR3 length: 12 residues. The CDR3 sequence: CSVFGETETQYF. CDR3 sequence (DNA): TGCAGCGTTTTCGGGGAGACGGAGACCCAGTACTTC.

This clonotype turned up a few times. The V and J genes are TRBV29-1 and TRBJ2-7; TRBD1 or TRBD2 may be the D gene (5 bases each). The CDR3 is 12 amino acids. Germline-derived CDR1 and CDR2 are SQVTM and ANQGSEA. The V end was cut by 4 bases, the J end by 5 bases, with 12 bases between. Written as DNA, the CDR3 is TGCAGCGTTGTACGGGGACGGGACGAGCAGTACTTC. It is translated as CSVVRGRDEQYF.

Concerning this clonotype: A much larger clonotype is one base distant, so this may be a read error. No conserved phenylalanine or tryptophan ends this CDR3, so it is likely a read error. The chain joins TRBV10-3 to TRBJ2-5; perhaps TRBD1 as D (5 bases). The germline V gene encodes CDR1 ENHRY and CDR2 SYGVKD. The CDR3 length is 14 residues. V was clipped by 4 bases and J by 5 bases, with 14 bases between them. The chain's CDR3 is CAISATVRQETQYI. Written as DNA, the CDR3 is TGTGCCATCAGTGCTACAGTGCGACAGGAGACCCAGTACATC.

J is TRBJ2-1 and V is TRBV6-4; a weak D match, TRBD2 (5 bases). Per germline, CDR1 MRHNA and CDR2 SNTAGT. The CDR3 loop spans 16 amino acids. The V end lost 4 bases, the J end lost 0 bases, and 13 bases lay between the germline ends. Written as DNA, the CDR3 is TGTGCCAGCAGTGTAAGAGCGGCTAGCTCCTACAATGAGCAGTTCTTC. It is translated as CASSVRAASSYNEQFF.

The chain is built from TRBV9 and TRBJ2-1; 8 bases are a match to TRBD2. The CDR3 sequence is 17 residues long. Germline V gene sequence: CDR1 SGDLS, CDR2 YYNGEE. V was clipped by 4 bases and J by 0 bases; unmatched bases: 9. CDR3 sequence reads: CASSSDPGGGSYNEQFF. As DNA, the CDR3 is TGTGCCAGCAGCTCGGACCCCGGGGGGGGCTCCTACAATGAGCAGTTCTTC.

This clonotype was recorded a few times. The V and J genes are TRBV7-2 and TRBJ1-5, with TRBD1 identical over 12 bases. CDR3 length: 16 residues. J lost 7 bases, V lost 2 bases, and 6 bases had no gene match. Germline-derived CDR1 and CDR2 are SGHTA and FQGNSA. This CDR3 is CASSLWGQGAGQPQHF. The CDR3 DNA reads as TGTGCCAGCAGCTTATGGGGACAGGGGGCCGGGCAGCCCCAGCATTTT.

This chain links TRBV7-9 with TRBJ2-7; 7 bases fit TRBD1. The CDR3 totals 16 residues. J lost 4 bases, V lost 2 bases, and 11 bases had no gene match. Germline CDR1 and CDR2: SEHNR and FQNEAQ (reference sequence). CDR3 sequence: CASSLNRPGQIYEQYF. DNA of the CDR3: TGTGCCAGCAGCTTAAATCGTCCGGGACAGATATACGAGCAGTACTTC.

Here the CDR3 reads CASSTQRGGADTQYF. The CDR3 bases are TGTGCCAGCAGCACCCAGCGGGGGGGCGCAGATACGCAGTATTTT. V usage is TRBV7-2 and J usage is TRBJ2-3; 10 bases map to TRBD2. Germline V gives CDR1 SGHTA, CDR2 FQGNSA. This CDR3 comprises 15 residues. Unmatched junction bases numbered 6, after V lost 5 bases and J lost 4 bases.

This clonotype has just one count. The J gene is TRBJ2-2, the V gene TRBV14; D perhaps matches TRBD2 (5 bases). This CDR3 has 16 residues. V was shortened by 3 bases and J by 2 bases, with 13 bases between the two germline ends. CDR1 and CDR2 (germline): SGHDN, FVKESK. CDR3 nucleotides: TGTGCCAGCAGCCAGGGAGACCCGCTCAACACCGGGGAGCTGTTTTTT. This sequence encodes CASSQGDPLNTGELFF. Full variable domain (rest looked up from reference TRBV14 and TRBJ2-2): EAGVTQFPSHSVIEKGQTVTLRCDPISGHDNLYWYRRVMGKEIKFLLHFVKESKQDESGMPNNRFLAERTGGTYSTLKVQPAELEDSGVYFCASSQGDPLNTGELFFGEGSRLTVL.

CDR3 DNA sequence: TGTGCCAGCAGCACCCCACAGGGGCGCCCTGGGGCCAACGTCCTGACTTTC. Encoded protein: CASSTPQGRPGANVLTF. The gene calls are TRBV7-3 and TRBJ2-6; 7 bases line up with TRBD1. CDR1 and CDR2 from the germline V gene are SGHTA and FQGTGA. This CDR3 has 17 residues. The ends lost 5 bases at V and 2 bases at J; junction bases unmatched: 9. The full variable domain, completed using reference TRBV7-3 and TRBJ2-6, is GAGVSQTPSNKVTEKGKYVELRCDPISGHTALYWYRQSLGQGPEFLIYFQGTGAADDSGLPNDRFFAVRPEGSVSTLKIQRTERGDSAVYLCASSTPQGRPGANVLTFGAGSRLTVL.

A few counts support this clonotype. The V call is TRBV4-1, the J call TRBJ1-3; a possible D gene is TRBD1 (5 bases). V was shortened by 4 bases and J by 3 bases, with 13 bases between the two germline ends. Germline V lookup: CDR1 MGHRA, CDR2 YSYEKL. CDR3 length equals 15 residues. As DNA, the CDR3 is TGCGCCAGCAGCCTAGTGGGGGTTGGTGGAAACACCATATATTTT. Amino acids: CASSLVGVGGNTIYF.

The chain carries TRBV14 and TRBJ1-3; no clear D. The germline V and J ends were trimmed by 3 bases and 1 base, with 7 bases remaining between them. The CDR3 loop spans 14 amino acids. Looked up from germline, CDR1 is SGHDN and CDR2 is FVKESK. The DNA of the CDR3 is TGTGCCAGCAGCCAGCAGATTTCTGGAAACACCATATATTTT. Translation: CASSQQISGNTIYF.